This TCR beta chain is drawn from a study of cytomegalovirus exposure and HLA in healthy donors. Study results and limitations: The listing of approximately 160 TCR beta chains classed them as cytomegalovirus-associated. Some highly shared sequence variants likely arose as a pipeline artifact.

To note about this clone: Its specificity is unknown.

Looked up from germline, CDR1 is KGHSH and CDR2 is LQKENI. J was trimmed by 3 bases and V by 5 bases; bases with no gene match: 3. This CDR3 comprises 13 residues. PCR was performed using 60 Vbeta and 13 Jbeta primers. Libraries were prepared by immunoSEQ multiplex PCR; TCRdb keeps only in-frame clonotypes and omits some of them. This table has approximately 200,000 clones, more than 65% appearing once. The rearrangement uses TRBV18 and TRBJ2-7; 8 nucleotides align to TRBD1. The clonotype was recovered from a woman aged 25 to 45 in good health and CMV-seropositive. Sample: PBMCs. Here the CDR3 DNA reads TGTGCCAGCTCAAAACAGGGGGACTACGAGCAGTACTTC. This translates into CASSKQGDYEQYF.